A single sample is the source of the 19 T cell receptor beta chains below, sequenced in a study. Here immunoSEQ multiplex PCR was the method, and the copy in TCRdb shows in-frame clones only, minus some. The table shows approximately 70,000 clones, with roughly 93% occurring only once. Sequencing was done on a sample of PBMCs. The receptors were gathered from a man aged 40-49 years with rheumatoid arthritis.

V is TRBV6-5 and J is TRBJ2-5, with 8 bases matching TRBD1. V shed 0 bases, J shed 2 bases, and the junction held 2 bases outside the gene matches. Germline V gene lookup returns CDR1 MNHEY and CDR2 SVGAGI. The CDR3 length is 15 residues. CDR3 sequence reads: CASSYSTGGQETQYF. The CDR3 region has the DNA TGTGCCAGCAGTTACTCCACAGGGGGGCAAGAGACCCAGTACTTC.

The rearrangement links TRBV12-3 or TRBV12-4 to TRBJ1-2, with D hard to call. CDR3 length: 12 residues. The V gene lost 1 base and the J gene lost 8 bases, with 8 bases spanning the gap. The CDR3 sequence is CASSLGGSGYTF. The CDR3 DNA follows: TGTGCCAGCAGTTTAGGAGGGAGCGGCTACACCTTC.

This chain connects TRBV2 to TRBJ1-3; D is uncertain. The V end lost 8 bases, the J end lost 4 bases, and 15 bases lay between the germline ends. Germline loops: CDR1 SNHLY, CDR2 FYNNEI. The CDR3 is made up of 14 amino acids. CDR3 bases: TGTGCCAGCGCTCCCGGGCGCGGGGGAAACACCATATATTTT. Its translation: CASAPGRGGNTIYF.

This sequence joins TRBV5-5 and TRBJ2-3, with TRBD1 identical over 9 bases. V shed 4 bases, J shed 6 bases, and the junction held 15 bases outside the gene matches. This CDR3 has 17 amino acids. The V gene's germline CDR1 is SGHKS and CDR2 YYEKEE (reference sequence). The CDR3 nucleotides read TGTGCCAGCAGCAGAACCTTTTCGGGACAGGGCCCGGATACGCAGTATTTT. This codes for CASSRTFSGQGPDTQYF.

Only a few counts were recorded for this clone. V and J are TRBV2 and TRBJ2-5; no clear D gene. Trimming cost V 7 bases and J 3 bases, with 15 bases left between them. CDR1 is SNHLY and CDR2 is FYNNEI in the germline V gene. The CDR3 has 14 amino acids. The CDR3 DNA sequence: TGTGCCAGCATGAGGCAGGCCCTAGAAGAGACCCAGTACTTC. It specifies CASMRQALEETQYF.

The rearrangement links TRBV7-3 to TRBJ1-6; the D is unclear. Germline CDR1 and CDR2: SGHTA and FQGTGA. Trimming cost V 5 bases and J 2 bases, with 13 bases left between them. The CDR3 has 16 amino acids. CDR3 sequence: CASSPSAPAYNSPLHF. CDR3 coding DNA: TGTGCCAGCAGCCCCTCGGCTCCCGCCTATAATTCACCCCTCCACTTT.

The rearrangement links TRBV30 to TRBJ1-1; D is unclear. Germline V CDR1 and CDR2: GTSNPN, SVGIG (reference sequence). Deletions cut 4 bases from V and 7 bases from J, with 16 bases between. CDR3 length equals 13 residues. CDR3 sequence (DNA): TGTGCCTGGACCCCGAGCCCGCGGGATGAAGCTTTCTTT. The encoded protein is CAWTPSPRDEAFF.

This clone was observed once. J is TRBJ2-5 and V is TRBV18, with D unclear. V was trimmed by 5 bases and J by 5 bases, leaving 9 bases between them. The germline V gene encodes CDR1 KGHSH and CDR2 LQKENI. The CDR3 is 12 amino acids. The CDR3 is CASSTNAETQYF. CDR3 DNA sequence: TGTGCCAGCTCAACTAACGCCGAGACCCAGTACTTC.

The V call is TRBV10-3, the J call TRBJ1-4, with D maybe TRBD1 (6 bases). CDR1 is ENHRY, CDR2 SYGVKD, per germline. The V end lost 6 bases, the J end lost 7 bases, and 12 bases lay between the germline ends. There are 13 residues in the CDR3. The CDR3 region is CAISTGMGEKLFF. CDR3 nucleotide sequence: TGTGCCATCAGCACAGGGATGGGTGAAAAACTGTTTTTT.

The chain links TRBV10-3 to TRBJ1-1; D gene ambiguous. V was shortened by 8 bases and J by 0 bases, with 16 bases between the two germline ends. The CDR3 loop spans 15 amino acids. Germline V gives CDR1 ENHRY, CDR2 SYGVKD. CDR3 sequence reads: CAIRKEVFMNTEAFF. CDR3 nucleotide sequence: TGTGCCATCCGCAAGGAGGTTTTCATGAACACTGAAGCTTTCTTT.

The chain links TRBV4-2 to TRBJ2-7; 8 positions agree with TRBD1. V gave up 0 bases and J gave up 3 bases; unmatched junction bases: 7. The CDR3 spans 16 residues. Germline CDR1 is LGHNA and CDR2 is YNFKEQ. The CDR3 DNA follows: TGTGCCAGCAGCCAAGATCGGGCAACAGGGGGCTACGAGCAGTACTTC. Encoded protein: CASSQDRATGGYEQYF.

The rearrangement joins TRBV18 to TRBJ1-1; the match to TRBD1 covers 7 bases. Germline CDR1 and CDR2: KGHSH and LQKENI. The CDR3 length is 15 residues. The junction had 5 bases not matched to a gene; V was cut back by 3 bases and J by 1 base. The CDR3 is CASSPRQGRNTEAFF. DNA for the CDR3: TGTGCCAGCTCACCTCGACAGGGAAGGAACACTGAAGCTTTCTTT.

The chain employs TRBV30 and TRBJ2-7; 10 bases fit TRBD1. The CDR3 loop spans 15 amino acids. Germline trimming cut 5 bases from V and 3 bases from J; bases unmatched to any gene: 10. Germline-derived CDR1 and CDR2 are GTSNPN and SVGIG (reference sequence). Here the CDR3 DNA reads TGTGCCTGGTGCGACCGGGACAGGGGTGTCTACGAGCAGTACTTC. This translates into CAWCDRDRGVYEQYF.

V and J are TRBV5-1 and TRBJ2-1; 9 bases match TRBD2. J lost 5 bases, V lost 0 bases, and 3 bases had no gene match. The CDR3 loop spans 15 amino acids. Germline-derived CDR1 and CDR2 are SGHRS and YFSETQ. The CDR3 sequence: CASSLVASGNNEQFF. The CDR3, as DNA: TGCGCCAGCAGCTTGGTAGCTAGCGGGAACAATGAGCAGTTCTTC.

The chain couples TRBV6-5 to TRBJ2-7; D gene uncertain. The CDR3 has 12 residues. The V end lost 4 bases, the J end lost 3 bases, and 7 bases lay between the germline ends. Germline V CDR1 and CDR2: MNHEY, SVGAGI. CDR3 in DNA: TGTGCCAGCAGTTCCGCCTACTACGAGCAGTACTTC. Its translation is CASSSAYYEQYF.

The CDR3 DNA reads TGTGCCAGCAGTTCGCCTCGGACCAATTCTCGGGATACGCAGTATTTT. Translating it yields CASSSPRTNSRDTQYF. This chain links TRBV28 with TRBJ2-3, with D uncertain. This CDR3 spans 16 amino acids. V gave up 4 bases and J gave up 6 bases, with 20 bases separating them. Germline V gives CDR1 MDHEN, CDR2 SYDVKM. Full variable domain (remainder filled in from reference TRBV28 and TRBJ2-3): DVKVTQSSRYLVKRTGEKVFLECVQDMDHENMFWYRQDPGLGLRLIYFSYDVKMKEKGDIPEGYSVSREKKERFSLILESASTNQTSMYLCASSSPRTNSRDTQYFGPGTRLTVL.

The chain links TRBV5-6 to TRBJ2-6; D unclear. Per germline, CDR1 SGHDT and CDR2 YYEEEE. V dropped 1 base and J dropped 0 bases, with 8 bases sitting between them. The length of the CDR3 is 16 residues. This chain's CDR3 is CASSLRVISGANVLTF. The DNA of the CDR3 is TGTGCCAGCAGCTTGAGAGTGATCTCTGGGGCCAACGTCCTGACTTTC.

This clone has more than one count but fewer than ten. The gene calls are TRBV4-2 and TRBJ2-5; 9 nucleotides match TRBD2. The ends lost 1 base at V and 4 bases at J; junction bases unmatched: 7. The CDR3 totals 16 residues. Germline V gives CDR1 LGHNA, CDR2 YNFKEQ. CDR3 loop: CASSQGSSGKGETQYF. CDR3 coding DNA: TGTGCCAGCAGCCAAGGGTCTAGCGGGAAAGGAGAGACCCAGTACTTC.

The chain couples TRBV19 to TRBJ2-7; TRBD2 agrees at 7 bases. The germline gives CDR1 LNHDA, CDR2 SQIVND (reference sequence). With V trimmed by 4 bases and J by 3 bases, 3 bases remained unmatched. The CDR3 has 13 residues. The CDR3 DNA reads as TGTGCCAGTAGTAGCGGGGACTACTACGAGCAGTACTTC. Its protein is CASSSGDYYEQYF.